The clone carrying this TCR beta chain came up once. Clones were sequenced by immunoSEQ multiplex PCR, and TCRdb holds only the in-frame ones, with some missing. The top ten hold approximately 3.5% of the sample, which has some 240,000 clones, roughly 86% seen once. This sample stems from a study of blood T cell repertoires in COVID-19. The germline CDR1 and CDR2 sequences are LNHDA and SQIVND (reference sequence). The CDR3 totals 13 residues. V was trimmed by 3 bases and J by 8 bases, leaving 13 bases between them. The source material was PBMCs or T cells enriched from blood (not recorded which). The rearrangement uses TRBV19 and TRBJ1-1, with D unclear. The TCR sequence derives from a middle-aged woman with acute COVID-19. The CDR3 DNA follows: TGTGCCAGTAGTATTGTGGGCGGGGAAGAAGCTTTCTTT. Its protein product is CASSIVGGEEAFF. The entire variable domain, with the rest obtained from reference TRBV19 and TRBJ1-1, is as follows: DGGITQSPKYLFRKEGQNVTLSCEQNLNHDAMYWYRQDPGQGLRLIYYSQIVNDFQKGDIAEGYSVSREKKESFPLTVTSAQKNPTAFYLCASSIVGGEEAFFGQGTRLTVV.